The next 11 T cell receptor beta chains were all read from a single sample in a study of T cell changes during pregnancy in multiple sclerosis. Repertoires were generated with immunoSEQ multiplex PCR, while TCRdb's copy carries only in-frame clones and drops some. The data hold about 21,000 clones, with around 93% observed a single time. The source was CD4+ T cells from peripheral blood mononuclear cells, collected in the third trimester of pregnancy. The receptor set was obtained from a female donor with multiple sclerosis, enrolled in a pregnancy study.

Here the CDR3 reads CASSVRGLEEPQHF. The CDR3 DNA sequence: TGTGCCAGCAGTGTACGGGGATTAGAGGAGCCCCAGCATTTT. The V and J genes are TRBV2 and TRBJ1-5; D ambiguous. The CDR3 totals 14 residues. The germline CDR1 and CDR2 sequences are SNHLY and FYNNEI. V lost 4 bases and J lost 8, with 15 bases in between.

A single count supports this clone. One end of the junction does not line up with germline, which may come from a read error. This chain links TRBV28 with TRBJ2-7, with D possibly being TRBD1 (6 bases). There are 11 residues in the CDR3. CDR1 and CDR2 from the germline V gene are MDHEN and SYDVKM. This chain's CDR3 is CASSLGTRAHF. The CDR3 bases are TGTGCCAGCAGCTTGGGGACAAGGGCCCACTTC.

The rearrangement links TRBV19 to TRBJ1-1; D is perhaps TRBD1 (5 bases). Trimming removed 3 bases at V and 5 bases at J, with 10 bases between. The germline CDR1 and CDR2 sequences are LNHDA and SQIVND (reference sequence). This CDR3 region has 13 residues. The CDR3 spells CASSIVGGTEAFF. CDR3 coding DNA: TGTGCCAGTAGTATCGTGGGGGGGACTGAAGCTTTCTTT.

By sample share, this clone is medium-sized (0.01 to 0.1%). The chain couples TRBV7-2 to TRBJ1-3; 8 bases are a match to TRBD1. V gave up 3 bases and J gave up 0 bases; unmatched junction bases: 4. The germline V gene has CDR1 SGHTA and CDR2 FQGNSA. The CDR3 is made up of 16 amino acids. The CDR3 DNA follows: TGTGCCAGCAGCTTTAGACAGGGGAGCTCTGGAAACACCATATATTTT. Translating it yields CASSFRQGSSGNTIYF.

The chain carries TRBV27 and TRBJ2-1, with 11 bases identical to TRBD2. The germline gives CDR1 MNHEY, CDR2 SMNVEV (reference sequence). The CDR3 is 16 residues long. The ends lost 5 bases at V and 2 bases at J; junction bases unmatched: 5. The CDR3 loop reads CASSPETSGTYNEQFF. DNA for the CDR3: TGTGCCAGCAGTCCCGAGACTAGCGGGACCTACAATGAGCAGTTCTTC.

The chain has TRBV10-3 and TRBJ1-1, with 9 positions matching TRBD1. With 5 bases clipped from V and 0 bases from J, the junction kept 4 bases outside the gene matches. CDR1 is ENHRY and CDR2 is SYGVKD in the germline V gene. This CDR3 contains 15 residues. The CDR3 region is CAISPGTGLNTEAFF. For the CDR3, the DNA is TGTGCCATCAGTCCCGGGACAGGGCTGAACACTGAAGCTTTCTTT.

This chain uses TRBV5-1 with TRBJ2-3, with 9 bases fitting TRBD2. Germline trimming cut 0 bases from V and 3 bases from J; bases unmatched to any gene: 11. The CDR3 contains 18 residues. From germline, CDR1 is SGHRS and CDR2 YFSETQ. The DNA for the CDR3 is TGCGCCAGCAGCTTGGGTATTGGGGTAGCGGGGGAGACAGATACGCAGTATTTT. Its protein is CASSLGIGVAGETDTQYF.

This chain links TRBV5-1 with TRBJ2-5, with 8 bases fitting TRBD2. Germline V CDR1 and CDR2: SGHRS, YFSETQ. Trimming at V came to 2 bases and at J to 5 bases, leaving 2 bases not matched to a gene. This CDR3 is built from 13 residues. The CDR3 DNA reads as TGCGCCAGCAGCTTTAGCGGGACGGAGACCCAGTACTTC. Residues: CASSFSGTETQYF.

This clone was recorded once. V usage is TRBV4-1 and J usage is TRBJ2-3, with 10 bases aligning to TRBD2. CDR3 length equals 18 residues. The J segment lost 2 bases and the V segment lost 0 bases, leaving 8 bases of the junction unmatched. Germline V lookup: CDR1 MGHRA, CDR2 YSYEKL. The CDR3 nucleotides read TGCGCCAGCAGCCAAGAGGATGTTAGCGGGGGGAACACAGATACGCAGTATTTT. Translation: CASSQEDVSGGNTDTQYF.

CDR3 nucleotides: TGCGCCAGCAGCTTGGCCGGGACAGGCGCTTCACCCCTCCACTTT. Translating it yields CASSLAGTGASPLHF. This sequence joins TRBV5-1 and TRBJ1-6; 8 nucleotides match TRBD1. The CDR3 runs 15 residues. Germline-derived CDR1 and CDR2 are SGHRS and YFSETQ. V was pared by 0 bases and J by 9 bases, with 5 bases of the junction left unmatched.

This rearrangement joins TRBV25-1 to TRBJ2-5; 8 positions agree with TRBD1. CDR1 MGHDK and CDR2 SYGVNS come from the germline V gene. The CDR3 covers 13 residues. V dropped 6 bases and J dropped 1; count of bases not matched to a gene: 1. CDR3 nucleotides: TGTGCCAGCAGCCAGGGGGCCCAAGAGACCCAGTACTTC. Its translation is CASSQGAQETQYF.